This T cell receptor (beta chain) comes out of a study of blood T cell repertoires in COVID-19. This CDR3 has 18 residues. V lost 1 base and J lost 4, with 21 bases in between. Germline V gene data show CDR1 as SGHAT and CDR2 as FQNNGV. Data came from immunoSEQ multiplex PCR; TCRdb stores just in-frame clones and leaves some out. The sample shows approximately 190,000 clones, 70% to 85% of them seen only once. This clonotype originated in a human donor with acute or convalescent COVID-19. The donor label of this sample is uncertain. The chain combines TRBV11-2 with TRBJ2-3, with a weak D call TRBD1 (5 bases). Sample: peripheral blood. The CDR3: CASSLVGVGRVSADTQYF. The CDR3 bases are TGTGCCAGCAGCTTAGTTGGAGTTGGCAGGGTGTCTGCAGATACGCAGTATTTT.